These 12 T cell receptor beta chains were all obtained from the same sample, sequenced in a study of cytomegalovirus exposure and HLA in healthy donors. With 60 Vbeta and 13 Jbeta primers, the PCR was carried out. TCRdb keeps only in-frame clones here, not all; method: immunoSEQ multiplex PCR. The sample contains about 180,000 clones, 65% to 80% of which appear only once. Sequencing used PBMCs. These TCRs come from a woman aged 30 to 39 in good health and CMV-seropositive.

The chain recombines TRBV5-1 with TRBJ1-1; 7 bases line up with TRBD1. Germline V gene sequence: CDR1 SGHRS, CDR2 YFSETQ. Trimming cost V 4 bases and J 3 bases; bases outside gene matches: 6. The CDR3 has 14 residues. Here the CDR3 reads CASSVGDSYTEAFF. In DNA, the CDR3 is TGCGCCAGCAGCGTAGGGGACAGTTACACTGAAGCTTTCTTT.

The V and J genes are TRBV4-1 and TRBJ1-6, with D possibly being TRBD1 (5 bases). The V and J ends lost 0 bases and 2 bases respectively, with 14 bases between them. Germline loops: CDR1 MGHRA, CDR2 YSYEKL. CDR3 length: 18 amino acids. Written as DNA, the CDR3 is TGCGCCAGCAGCCAAGATTCGGGGGTTGTAACCTATAATTCACCCCTCCACTTT. It yields the protein CASSQDSGVVTYNSPLHF.

The chain uses TRBV21-1 and TRBJ1-2; TRBD1 was called by the table and not checked on the DNA. TRBV21-1 is classified as a pseudogene. The CDR3 sequence is 16 residues long. The CDR3 loop reads CASSLTPTISNYGYTF. The DNA for the CDR3 is TGTGCCAGCAGCTTGACACCCACCATCTCTAACTATGGCTACACCTTC.

The chain recombines TRBV10-1 with TRBJ2-5; D is ambiguous. TRBJ2-7 matches the DNA end more closely, so the J call is doubtful. The CDR3 loop spans 14 amino acids. The germline V gene has CDR1 WNHNN and CDR2 SYGVQD (reference sequence). The CDR3 is CASSDPGRSYEQYF. The CDR3 nucleotides read TGCGCCAGCAGTGACCCCGGTCGATCCTACGAGCAGTACTTC.

The chain links TRBV27 to TRBJ2-5; the match to TRBD1 covers 9 bases. With V trimmed by 6 bases and J by 5 bases, 7 bases remained unmatched. Germline lookup yields CDR1 MNHEY and CDR2 SMNVEV (reference sequence). This CDR3 contains 14 residues. The CDR3 nucleotides read TGTGCCAGCAGAGGGACAGGGTATGGTGAGACCCAGTACTTC. The encoded protein is CASRGTGYGETQYF.

The rearrangement links TRBV7-2 to TRBJ2-5, with 7 bases identical to TRBD1. The germline V gene encodes CDR1 SGHTA and CDR2 FQGNSA. The length of the CDR3 is 14 residues. The J segment lost 5 bases and the V segment lost 7 bases, leaving 10 bases of the junction unmatched. The CDR3 DNA reads TGTGCCAGCACCCGACAGGGCTATTGGGAGACCCAGTACTTC. Translation gives CASTRQGYWETQYF. The full variable domain, its missing parts supplied by reference TRBV7-2 and TRBJ2-5, is GAGVSQSPSNKVTEKGKDVELRCDPISGHTALYWYRQSLGQGLEFLIYFQGNSAPDKSGLPSDRFSAERTGGSVSTLTIQRTQQEDSAVYLCASTRQGYWETQYFGPGTRLLVL.

The chain uses TRBV6-4 and TRBJ2-1, with 10 bases fitting TRBD2. Germline V CDR1 and CDR2: MRHNA, SNTAGT. Unmatched junction bases numbered 11, after V lost 11 bases and J lost 7 bases. The CDR3 extends over 14 amino acids. CDR3 DNA sequence: TGTGCCTCCAAGGAGGGGACTAGCGATAATGAGCAGTTCTTC. Protein product: CASKEGTSDNEQFF.

V gene TRBV2 combines with J gene TRBJ2-3, with D possibly TRBD1 on 5 matching bases. V was trimmed by 6 bases and J by 2 bases, leaving 9 bases between them. This CDR3 contains 13 residues. In germline, CDR1 is SNHLY, CDR2 FYNNEI. The CDR3: CASRPDITDTQYF. The CDR3 DNA sequence: TGTGCCAGCAGGCCGGACATCACAGATACGCAGTATTTT. The full variable domain, in which reference TRBV2 and TRBJ2-3 provide the parts outside the CDR3, is EPEVTQTPSHQVTQMGQEVILRCVPISNHLYFYWYRQILGQKVEFLVSFYNNEISEKSEIFDDQFSVERPDGSNFTLKIRSTKLEDSAMYFCASRPDITDTQYFGPGTRLTVL.

This chain connects TRBV18 to TRBJ2-7; D might be TRBD2 (6 bases). Trimming pared 3 bases from V and 0 bases from J, leaving 18 bases between. CDR3 length: 17 amino acids. From germline, CDR1 is KGHSH and CDR2 LQKENI. CDR3 in amino acids: CASSPLAGTVSSYEQYF. CDR3 nucleotides: TGTGCCAGCTCACCTCTCGCCGGGACTGTGAGCTCCTACGAGCAGTACTTC.

This chain joins TRBV7-2 and TRBJ1-5, with no clear D. Germline V lookup: CDR1 SGHTA, CDR2 FQGNSA. The ends were cut back, 5 bases at V and 5 bases at J, with 25 bases in the middle. CDR3 length equals 18 residues. CDR3: CASSHLERVCWYDQPQHF. CDR3 DNA sequence: TGTGCCAGCAGCCACTTAGAGCGGGTATGTTGGTACGATCAGCCCCAGCATTTT.

The chain couples TRBV30 to TRBJ1-2; a possible D gene is TRBD1 (6 bases). This CDR3 is built from 13 residues. The V end was cut by 7 bases, the J end by 4 bases, with 16 bases between. Germline V lookup: CDR1 GTSNPN, CDR2 SVGIG (reference sequence). Here the CDR3 reads CAYRTGTSYGYTF. The CDR3 DNA reads TGTGCCTACCGAACCGGGACAAGCTATGGCTACACCTTC.

J is TRBJ2-7 and V is TRBV9, with 8 bases aligning to TRBD2. After removal of 4 bases from V and 5 bases from J, the junction contained 8 bases not matched to a gene. Germline lookup yields CDR1 SGDLS and CDR2 YYNGEE. This CDR3 is built from 14 residues. For the CDR3, the DNA is TGTGCCAGCAGCCCCCGGACTAGCTACAACGAGCAGTACTTC. As protein: CASSPRTSYNEQYF.